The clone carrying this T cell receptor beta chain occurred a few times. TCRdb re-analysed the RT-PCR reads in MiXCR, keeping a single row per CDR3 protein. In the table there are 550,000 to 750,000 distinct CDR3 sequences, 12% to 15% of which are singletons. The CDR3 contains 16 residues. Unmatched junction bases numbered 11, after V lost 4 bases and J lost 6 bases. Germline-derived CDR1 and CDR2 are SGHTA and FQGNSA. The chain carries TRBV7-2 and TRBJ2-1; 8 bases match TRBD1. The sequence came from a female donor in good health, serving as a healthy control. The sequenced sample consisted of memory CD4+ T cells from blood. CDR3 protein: CASSSSRGRWVNEQFF. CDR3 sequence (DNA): TGTGCCAGCAGCTCTTCCAGGGGGCGGTGGGTCAATGAGCAGTTCTTC.